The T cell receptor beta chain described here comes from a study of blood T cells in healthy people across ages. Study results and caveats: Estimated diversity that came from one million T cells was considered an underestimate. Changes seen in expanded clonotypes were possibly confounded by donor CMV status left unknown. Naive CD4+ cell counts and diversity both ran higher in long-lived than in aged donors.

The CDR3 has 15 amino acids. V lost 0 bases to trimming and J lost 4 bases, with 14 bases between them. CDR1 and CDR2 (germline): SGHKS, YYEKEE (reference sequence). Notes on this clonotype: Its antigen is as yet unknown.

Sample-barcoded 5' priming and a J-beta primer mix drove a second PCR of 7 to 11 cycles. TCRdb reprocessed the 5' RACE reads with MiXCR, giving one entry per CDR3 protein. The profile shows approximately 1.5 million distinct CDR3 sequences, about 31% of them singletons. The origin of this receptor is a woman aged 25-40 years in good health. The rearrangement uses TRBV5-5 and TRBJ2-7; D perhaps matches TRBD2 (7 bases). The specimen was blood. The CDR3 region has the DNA TGTGCCAGCAGCTTGGTCGGGGGGCGCGGTTACGAGCAGTACTTC. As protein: CASSLVGGRGYEQYF.